These T cell receptor beta chains were read from a single sample in a study of control samples from healthy donors and cancer patients. TCRdb keeps only in-frame clones here, not all; method: immunoSEQ multiplex PCR. The sample contains about 120,000 clones, approximately 88% of which appear only once. The sample was blood. The receptors stem from a man aged 50 or older in good health. CDR3s include the opening cysteine and the closing phenylalanine or tryptophan. D genes are given only for firm matches. Size is stated for part of the rows, as once, few or many counts, or as a class when the clone is expanded.

J gene	clone size	D gene	V gene	CDR3 protein	CDR3 DNA
TRBJ2-5	NA	NA	TRBV7-2	CASSLVAGLETQYF	TGTGCCAGCAGCTTAGTGGCTGGGCTCGAGACCCAGTACTTC
TRBJ1-1	NA	NA	TRBV4-3	CASRQGPPNTEAFF	TGCGCCAGCAGGCAGGGACCTCCTAACACTGAAGCTTTCTTT
TRBJ1-2	medium-sized	NA	TRBV29-1	CSVGTDLPNGYTF	TGCAGCGTTGGGACAGATCTGCCTAATGGCTACACCTTC
TRBJ2-7	NA	NA	TRBV11-2	CASSFWQGSSYEQYF	TGTGCCAGCAGCTTCTGGCAGGGAAGCTCCTACGAGCAGTACTTC
TRBJ2-2	NA	TRBD1	TRBV27	CASSSTGGGGELFF	TGTGCCAGCAGTTCCACAGGGGGTGGCGGGGAGCTGTTTTTT
TRBJ1-1	NA	NA	TRBV20-1	CSASRGTEAFF	TGCAGTGCTAGCAGGGGCACTGAAGCTTTCTTT
TRBJ1-4	NA	NA	TRBV12-3/TRBV12-4	CASGKDEKLFF	TGTGCCAGCGGAAAGGATGAAAAACTGTTTTTT
TRBJ1-1	NA	NA	TRBV6-6	CASSYSGDRTEAFF	TGTGCCAGCAGTTACTCTGGGGATAGGACTGAAGCTTTCTTT
TRBJ1-2	NA	TRBD1	TRBV5-5	CASSRTGHGYTF	TGTGCCAGCAGCCGGACAGGGCATGGCTACACCTTC
TRBJ1-2	NA	TRBD1	TRBV5-6	CASSKAGTGGFTGYGYTF	TGTGCCAGCAGCAAGGCCGGGACAGGGGGGTTTACAGGCTATGGCTACACCTTC